These T cell receptor beta chains were read from a single sample in a study of T cell responses to AZD1222 COVID-19 vaccine. Method: immunoSEQ multiplex PCR; TCRdb's copy keeps in-frame clones and lacks some. The profile covers 110,000 to 150,000 clones, with just over 90% appearing a single time and about 9.1% taken by the ten largest. The sample in question was peripheral blood, obtained on day 0 of AZD1222 vaccination. These TCRs come from an adult in good health. CDR3s include the opening cysteine and the closing phenylalanine or tryptophan. Fields, in order: V gene, D gene, J gene, clone size, CDR3 DNA, CDR3 protein. The D gene is left open where the match is weak. Size is omitted from some rows. Given values are once, few, many or a class for expanded clones.

V: TRBV19; D: NA; J: TRBJ2-7; size: NA; DNA: TGTGCCAGTAGTATTGGAGCGGGTGACTACGAGCAGTACTTC; CDR3: CASSIGAGDYEQYF
V: TRBV4-2; D: NA; J: TRBJ1-1; size: NA; DNA: TGTGCCAGCAGCCAGCAACGGGGGACAAACACTGAAGCTTTCTTT; CDR3: CASSQQRGTNTEAFF
V: TRBV10-3; D: NA; J: TRBJ2-1; size: NA; DNA: TGTGCCATCGGGAGGACTTTCAATGAGCAGTTCTTC; CDR3: CAIGRTFNEQFF
V: TRBV19; D: NA; J: TRBJ1-5; size: NA; DNA: TGTGCCAGTACCTCAACCCCGATTAGCAATCAGCCCCAGCATTTT; CDR3: CASTSTPISNQPQHF
V: TRBV5-4; D: NA; J: TRBJ2-1; size: NA; DNA: TGTGCCAGCAGCCAACAGGGCAGCTCCTACAATGAGCAGTTCTTC; CDR3: CASSQQGSSYNEQFF
V: TRBV3-1/TRBV3-2; D: TRBD1; J: TRBJ2-1; size: NA; DNA: TGTGCCAGCAGCCCCGGGACAGACAATGAGCAGTTCTTC; CDR3: CASSPGTDNEQFF
V: TRBV3-1/TRBV3-2; D: NA; J: TRBJ2-3; size: NA; DNA: TGTGCCAGCAGCCAAGAGCGAGGGCGATTGTTTACAGATACGCAGTATTTT; CDR3: CASSQERGRLFTDTQYF
V: TRBV27; D: NA; J: TRBJ1-6; size: NA; DNA: TGTGCCAGCAGTTTTGGGACAACCAGAAAAAATTCACCCCTCCACTTT; CDR3: CASSFGTTRKNSPLHF
V: TRBV7-2; D: TRBD2; J: TRBJ2-3; size: NA; DNA: TGTGCCAGCAGCTTAGTGTTGGTAGCGGGGGACCTGGATACGCAGTATTTT; CDR3: CASSLVLVAGDLDTQYF
V: TRBV19; D: NA; J: TRBJ1-1; size: NA; DNA: TGTGCCAGTAGTATTAGTAGAACAGGGAGAAAGCGGGACACTGAAGCTTTCTTT; CDR3: CASSISRTGRKRDTEAFF
V: TRBV2; D: NA; J: TRBJ1-1; size: few; DNA: TGTGCCAGCAGTGAACTCATGAACACTGAAGCTTTCTTT; CDR3: CASSELMNTEAFF
V: TRBV7-9; D: TRBD1; J: TRBJ1-2; size: once; DNA: TGTGCCAGCAGCTTAGGGCCCTCGGGACAGTCGAGCTACACCTTC; CDR3: CASSLGPSGQSSYTF
V: TRBV5-1; D: TRBD1; J: TRBJ2-2; size: once; DNA: TGCGCCAGCAGCCGGGACAGGGGCTTCGGGGAGCTGTTTTTT; CDR3: CASSRDRGFGELFF
V: TRBV6-2/TRBV6-3; D: TRBD1; J: TRBJ1-2; size: NA; DNA: TGTGCCAGCAGTCCGGGACAGGTCGCTATTAACTATGGCTACACCTTC; CDR3: CASSPGQVAINYGYTF
V: TRBV7-2; D: NA; J: TRBJ2-3; size: NA; DNA: TGTGCCAGCAGCTTAGTTACCCTATCTCGCGGGACATACACAGATACGCAGTATTTT; CDR3: CASSLVTLSRGTYTDTQYF
V: TRBV3-1/TRBV3-2; D: TRBD1; J: TRBJ1-3; size: NA; DNA: TGTGCCAGCAGCCAAGGTCGAACAGGGGAAGCTGGAAACACCATATATTTT; CDR3: CASSQGRTGEAGNTIYF
V: TRBV28; D: NA; J: TRBJ1-2; size: NA; DNA: TGTGCCAGCAGCCCCCAATGGGGTCCCGAGGGGGGCTACACCTTC; CDR3: CASSPQWGPEGGYTF
V: TRBV18; D: TRBD1; J: TRBJ1-6; size: NA; DNA: TGTGCCAGCTCACCTCAGGGGGATTCACCCCTCCACTTT; CDR3: CASSPQGDSPLHF
V: TRBV21-1; D: NA; J: TRBJ1-6; size: NA; DNA: TGTGCCAGCAGCAAAGCGGAAGAAAGGGACAGGAATTCACCCCTCCACTTT; CDR3: CASSKAEERDRNSPLHF
V: TRBV3-1/TRBV3-2; D: TRBD2; J: TRBJ2-3; size: NA; DNA: TGTGCCAGCAGCCAAGAAATAGCGGGGGGACTCACAGATACGCAGTATTTT; CDR3: CASSQEIAGGLTDTQYF
V: TRBV28; D: NA; J: TRBJ2-5; size: once; DNA: TGTGCCAGCAGAGTGAACCAAGAGACCCAGTACTTC; CDR3: CASRVNQETQYF
V: TRBV6-5; D: TRBD1; J: TRBJ2-7; size: NA; DNA: TGTGCCGTACAACAAAGTGGGACAGGGTCCTACGAGCAGTACTTC; CDR3: CAVQQSGTGSYEQYF
V: TRBV6-5; D: NA; J: TRBJ2-3; size: NA; DNA: TGTGCCAGCAGTGACTCATTCACAGATACGCAGTATTTT; CDR3: CASSDSFTDTQYF
V: TRBV11-2; D: NA; J: TRBJ2-1; size: NA; DNA: TGTGCCAGCAGCCCCCGTCCTAGATTCGCCTACAATGAGCAGTTCTTC; CDR3: CASSPRPRFAYNEQFF
V: TRBV7-2; D: NA; J: TRBJ1-2; size: NA; DNA: TGTGCCAGCACCCCGGTAGTAAACTATGGCTACACCTTC; CDR3: CASTPVVNYGYTF
V: TRBV7-9; D: NA; J: TRBJ1-1; size: NA; DNA: TGTGCCAGCAGCTTAGGACGCGGGCGCACTGAAGCTTTCTTT; CDR3: CASSLGRGRTEAFF
V: TRBV11-3; D: TRBD1; J: TRBJ2-1; size: NA; DNA: TGTGCCAGCAGCTTCGCCGGGACAGGGTACAATGAGCAGTTCTTC; CDR3: CASSFAGTGYNEQFF
V: TRBV6-2/TRBV6-3; D: NA; J: TRBJ1-1; size: NA; DNA: TGTGCCAGCAGTAGACCGGGACTTCGAAGAATTGGGTTGAACACTGAAGCTTTCTTT; CDR3: CASSRPGLRRIGLNTEAFF
V: TRBV2; D: TRBD2; J: TRBJ2-5; size: NA; DNA: TGTGCCAGCAGTGAATTACTAGCGGGGGGCGTAGAGACCCAGTACTTC; CDR3: CASSELLAGGVETQYF
V: TRBV11-1; D: NA; J: TRBJ2-5; size: few; DNA: TGTGCCAGCAGCTCCCCGAGGGGGTCAGAGACCCAGTACTTC; CDR3: CASSSPRGSETQYF
V: TRBV9; D: NA; J: TRBJ1-1; size: NA; DNA: TGTGCCAGCAGCGTAGCGGGCTTTGGGGTAACTGAAGCTTTCTTT; CDR3: CASSVAGFGVTEAFF
V: TRBV7-3; D: NA; J: TRBJ2-2; size: NA; DNA: TGTGCCAGCAGCCCCGCGGGAGGGGAGCTGTTTTTT; CDR3: CASSPAGGELFF
V: TRBV28; D: TRBD1; J: TRBJ1-1; size: NA; DNA: TGTGCCAGCAGTGTCCCCGGGACAGGGGCCACTGAAGCTTTCTTT; CDR3: CASSVPGTGATEAFF
V: TRBV29-1; D: TRBD1; J: TRBJ1-5; size: NA; DNA: TGCAGCGTCGGGAGGGACAGAAATCAGCCCCAGCATTTT; CDR3: CSVGRDRNQPQHF
V: TRBV29-1; D: NA; J: TRBJ1-2; size: NA; DNA: TGCAGCGTTGAACAGGCTCACTATGGCTACACCTTC; CDR3: CSVEQAHYGYTF
V: TRBV18; D: TRBD1; J: TRBJ2-1; size: NA; DNA: TGTGCCAGCTCACCCCCGGACAGGTTCAATGAGCAGTTCTTC; CDR3: CASSPPDRFNEQFF
V: TRBV5-4; D: NA; J: TRBJ2-3; size: NA; DNA: TGTGCCACCAGGGATTTCGCAGATACGCAGTATTTT; CDR3: CATRDFADTQYF
V: TRBV6-5; D: TRBD1; J: TRBJ1-6; size: once; DNA: TGTGCCAGCAGTTACGGGACAGTTAATAATTCACCCCTCCACTTT; CDR3: CASSYGTVNNSPLHF
V: TRBV19; D: TRBD1; J: TRBJ1-2; size: NA; DNA: TGTGCCAGTAGTCGACAGGGGTATGGCTACACCTTC; CDR3: CASSRQGYGYTF
V: TRBV21-1; D: NA; J: TRBJ1-2; size: NA; DNA: TGTGCCAGCAGCAAAGTGGTGGGACAGGACTCTAACTATGGCTACACCTTC; CDR3: CASSKVVGQDSNYGYTF
V: TRBV9; D: TRBD1; J: TRBJ2-7; size: NA; DNA: TGTGCCAGCAGCGTAGAAGACAGGGCGGACTACGAGCAGTACTTC; CDR3: CASSVEDRADYEQYF
V: TRBV4-1; D: NA; J: TRBJ1-2; size: NA; DNA: TGCGCCAGCAGCCAAGAGGGGGCGTTGAACTATGGCTACACCTTC; CDR3: CASSQEGALNYGYTF
V: TRBV9; D: NA; J: TRBJ2-2; size: NA; DNA: TGTGCCAGCAACTGGGGGACCGGGGAGCTGTTTTTT; CDR3: CASNWGTGELFF
V: TRBV2; D: NA; J: TRBJ2-7; size: few; DNA: TGTGCCAGCAGTGCCACCTACGAGCAGTACTTC; CDR3: CASSATYEQYF
V: TRBV9; D: NA; J: TRBJ1-4; size: NA; DNA: TGTGCCAGCAGCCAGGGACCTAATGAAAAACTGTTTTTT; CDR3: CASSQGPNEKLFF
V: TRBV19; D: NA; J: TRBJ1-2; size: NA; DNA: TGTGCCAGTAGTCCCCTAGGGAACTATGGCTACACCTTC; CDR3: CASSPLGNYGYTF
V: TRBV20-1; D: NA; J: TRBJ1-1; size: NA; DNA: TGCAGTGCTTGGGACGGTGAAGCTTTCTTT; CDR3: CSAWDGEAFF
V: TRBV30; D: NA; J: TRBJ2-3; size: NA; DNA: TGTGCCTGGGGACTTACAGATACGCAGTATTTT; CDR3: CAWGLTDTQYF
V: TRBV28; D: NA; J: TRBJ1-1; size: NA; DNA: TGTGCCAGCACTCCCGGCCTACAGGAGAACACTGAAGCTTTCTTT; CDR3: CASTPGLQENTEAFF
V: TRBV19; D: NA; J: TRBJ2-1; size: NA; DNA: TGTGCCACAAGAAGGGGGTCCTACAATGAGCAGTTCTTC; CDR3: CATRRGSYNEQFF
V: TRBV11-3; D: NA; J: TRBJ1-2; size: NA; DNA: TGTGCCAGCAGCTTAGGAAATTTTGGGGATGGCTACACCTTC; CDR3: CASSLGNFGDGYTF
V: TRBV10-3; D: TRBD2; J: TRBJ2-5; size: NA; DNA: TGTGCCGTCCAAAAAGGGACTAGCGGGGACCAAGAGACCCAGTACTTC; CDR3: CAVQKGTSGDQETQYF
V: TRBV28; D: NA; J: TRBJ1-1; size: NA; DNA: TGTGCCAGCAGTCTACCAGACCTCTTGAACACTGAAGCTTTCTTT; CDR3: CASSLPDLLNTEAFF